This T cell receptor (beta chain) was sequenced in a study of patients and donors after allogeneic stem cell transplantation. Via MiXCR, TCRdb re-called the RT-PCR reads, giving one row per CDR3 protein. The data show about a million distinct CDR3 sequences, more than 15% seen once. Trimming took 4 bases from V and 5 from J, leaving 14 bases between them. CDR1 and CDR2 from the germline V gene are LGHDT and YNNKEL (reference sequence). This CDR3 is 14 amino acids long. This clonotype occurred a few times. The receptor was derived from a human donor who was either an allogeneic HSCT recipient or a stem cell or donor lymphocyte infusion donor (not recorded which). It is not recorded whose cells these are; they may come from a transplant donor. The sequenced material came from blood, either unsorted or a sorted T cell fraction (not recorded which). The chain carries TRBV3-1 and TRBJ2-5; D is undetermined. CDR3 sequence reads: CASSRASLTETQYF. The CDR3 DNA is TGTGCCAGCAGCCGGGCCTCTCTAACGGAGACCCAGTACTTC.